The 27 T cell receptor beta chains reported below all come from one sample, sequenced in a study of blood T cell repertoires in COVID-19. Here immunoSEQ multiplex PCR was the method, and the copy in TCRdb shows in-frame clones only, minus some. The profile shows about 220,000 clones, around 82% of them singletons. Sequenced: peripheral blood. Receptors originate from a woman younger than 45 who had recovered from COVID-19.

This chain connects TRBV4-1 to TRBJ2-7; 8 nucleotides line up with TRBD1. Trimming cost V 4 bases and J 6 bases; bases outside gene matches: 2. The CDR3 runs 12 residues. CDR1 is MGHRA, CDR2 YSYEKL, per germline. The CDR3 DNA is TGCGCCAGCAGCCGGACAGGGAGCGAGCAGTACTTC. This codes for CASSRTGSEQYF.

The CDR3 coding sequence is TGTGCCAGCAGTTTCCGGGGGAGGGGAAACACCATATATTTT. Protein product: CASSFRGRGNTIYF. The genes are TRBV28 and TRBJ1-3, with D perhaps TRBD1 (5 bases). V was clipped by 3 bases and J by 4 bases, with 10 bases between them. The length of the CDR3 is 14 residues. CDR1 is MDHEN and CDR2 is SYDVKM in the germline V gene.

The V and J genes are TRBV2 and TRBJ2-2, with D possibly being TRBD1 (6 bases). The germline V gene has CDR1 SNHLY and CDR2 FYNNEI. The CDR3 length is 14 residues. Between the trimmed V and J ends, which lost 5 bases and 3 bases, there was a span of 10 bases. CDR3 region: CASSRDKYTGELFF. CDR3 coding DNA: TGTGCCAGCAGTCGGGACAAGTACACCGGGGAGCTGTTTTTT. Full variable domain (missing parts from reference TRBV2 and TRBJ2-2): EPEVTQTPSHQVTQMGQEVILRCVPISNHLYFYWYRQILGQKVEFLVSFYNNEISEKSEIFDDQFSVERPDGSNFTLKIRSTKLEDSAMYFCASSRDKYTGELFFGEGSRLTVL.

V and J are TRBV2 and TRBJ1-1; D gene uncertain. Germline V gene data show CDR1 as SNHLY and CDR2 as FYNNEI. The CDR3 contains 12 residues. Trimming shortened V by 7 bases and J by 1 base, and 7 bases separated the two germline ends. The CDR3 region is CASMLRNTEAFF. The DNA of the CDR3 is TGTGCCAGCATGTTGAGGAACACTGAAGCTTTCTTT.

The chain recombines TRBV2 with TRBJ2-2; D remains ambiguous. The CDR3 is 17 residues long. V was cut by 1 base and J by 0 bases, with 12 bases left in between. Germline CDR1 reads SNHLY; CDR2 reads FYNNEI. CDR3 amino acids: CASSEGLFHANTGELFF. DNA for the CDR3: TGTGCCAGCAGTGAAGGGCTCTTTCATGCGAACACCGGGGAGCTGTTTTTT.

The genes are TRBV5-8 and TRBJ1-1; a possible D gene is TRBD1 (6 bases). Trimming pared 5 bases from V and 0 bases from J, leaving 14 bases between. The CDR3 spans 15 residues. The V gene's germline CDR1 is SGHTS and CDR2 YDEGEE. Here the CDR3 DNA reads TGTGCCAGCAGATATGGCAGGGGTATGAACACTGAAGCTTTCTTT. Translated: CASRYGRGMNTEAFF.

The rearrangement joins TRBV5-1 to TRBJ2-3, with unresolved D. The CDR3 loop spans 12 amino acids. Germline V lookup: CDR1 SGHRS, CDR2 YFSETQ. Between the trimmed V and J ends, which lost 4 bases and 6 bases, there was a span of 9 bases. The CDR3 spells CASSAAVDTQYF. The CDR3 DNA follows: TGCGCCAGCAGCGCGGCTGTGGATACGCAGTATTTT.

The chain employs TRBV6-5 and TRBJ1-2; tentatively, D is TRBD1 (5 bases). With 8 bases removed from V and 8 bases from J, the gap between germline ends came to 18 bases. Germline CDR1 reads MNHEY; CDR2 reads SVGAGI. The CDR3 totals 13 residues. CDR3 nucleotide sequence: TGTGCCAGCGACTCCCGGGACTCGGGGGGCTACACCTTC. Encoded protein: CASDSRDSGGYTF.

J is TRBJ2-7 and V is TRBV5-1; TRBD2 matches 11 bases. The CDR3 extends over 16 amino acids. J lost 7 bases, V lost 4 bases, and 13 bases had no gene match. CDR1 is SGHRS and CDR2 is YFSETQ in the germline V gene. The CDR3 loop is CASSIRTSGSLGEQYF. CDR3 DNA sequence: TGCGCCAGCAGCATCCGGACTAGCGGGTCGTTGGGGGAGCAGTACTTC. The whole variable domain, filled in from reference TRBV5-1 and TRBJ2-7, reads KAGVTQTPRYLIKTRGQQVTLSCSPISGHRSVSWYQQTPGQGLQFLFEYFSETQRNKGNFPGRFSGRQFSNSRSEMNVSTLELGDSALYLCASSIRTSGSLGEQYFGPGTRLTVT.

The count of this clone is one. The CDR3 loop reads CASSSPQGGSYEQYF. CDR3 in DNA: TGTGCCAGCAGCTCCCCCCAAGGGGGTAGCTACGAGCAGTACTTC. The chain couples TRBV6-5 to TRBJ2-7, with D possibly being TRBD1 (6 bases). The germline V and J ends were trimmed by 6 bases and 3 bases, with 18 bases remaining between them. The CDR3 is 15 amino acids. Germline-derived CDR1 and CDR2 are MNHEY and SVGAGI.

The chain recombines TRBV6-5 with TRBJ2-7; 10 bases line up with TRBD1. Germline trimming cut 7 bases from V and 3 bases from J; bases unmatched to any gene: 9. Germline V gene data show CDR1 as MNHEY and CDR2 as SVGAGI. The CDR3 runs 15 residues. The DNA of the CDR3 is TGTGCCAGCACCAAACCGACAGGGGGCGGCTACGAGCAGTACTTC. This codes for CASTKPTGGGYEQYF.

CDR3 in DNA: TGTGCCAGCAGCCAAGGGTATAGTTTCGGACTTCCCAATGAGCAGTTCTTC. It specifies CASSQGYSFGLPNEQFF. The rearrangement links TRBV4-2 to TRBJ2-1, with D tentatively TRBD2 (5 bases). Per the germline V gene, CDR1 is LGHNA and CDR2 is YNFKEQ. The CDR3 runs to 17 residues. Trimming stripped 1 base from V and 6 bases from J, with 19 bases between.

This clone was seen just once. This chain links TRBV2 with TRBJ1-6; 8 bases are a match to TRBD1. The CDR3 contains 12 residues. Trimming at V came to 9 bases and at J to 10 bases, leaving 5 bases not matched to a gene. From germline, CDR1 is SNHLY and CDR2 FYNNEI. The CDR3 loop is CASDRGGSPLHF. CDR3 nucleotide sequence: TGTGCCAGTGACAGGGGCGGATCACCCCTCCACTTT. The whole variable domain, filled in from reference TRBV2 and TRBJ1-6, reads EPEVTQTPSHQVTQMGQEVILRCVPISNHLYFYWYRQILGQKVEFLVSFYNNEISEKSEIFDDQFSVERPDGSNFTLKIRSTKLEDSAMYFCASDRGGSPLHFGNGTRLTVT.

The V and J genes are TRBV5-1 and TRBJ1-5; 9 nucleotides agree with TRBD1. V dropped 3 bases and J dropped 1; count of bases not matched to a gene: 8. CDR1 is SGHRS and CDR2 is YFSETQ in the germline V gene. The CDR3 consists of 17 residues. CDR3 in DNA: TGCGCCAGCAGCTCGGTACCGGGACAGGGAAGCAATCAGCCCCAGCATTTT. Protein product: CASSSVPGQGSNQPQHF.

The chain combines TRBV19 with TRBJ2-3; TRBD1 agrees at 7 bases. CDR1 and CDR2 (germline): LNHDA, SQIVND (reference sequence). V lost 0 bases, J lost 2 bases, and 8 bases stayed unmatched. This CDR3 comprises 17 residues. As DNA, the CDR3 is TGTGCCAGTAGTATAGATCTTCTGGACAGGCCCACAGATACGCAGTATTTT. It translates to CASSIDLLDRPTDTQYF.

This chain joins TRBV11-2 and TRBJ2-5; 8 bases fit TRBD2. The CDR3 is 14 amino acids. Germline CDR1 SGHAT, CDR2 FQNNGV. Germline trimming cut 4 bases from V and 3 bases from J; bases unmatched to any gene: 4. The CDR3 nucleotides are TGTGCCAGCAGCTCCATTAGCGGGAAAGAGACCCAGTACTTC. This gives the protein CASSSISGKETQYF.

This sequence joins TRBV9 and TRBJ1-6, with D unresolved. The CDR3 length is 16 residues. Germline values: CDR1 SGDLS, CDR2 YYNGEE. V shed 0 bases and J shed 7 bases, with 14 bases lying between them. The CDR3: CASSVVDAMTNSPLHF. In DNA, the CDR3 is TGTGCCAGCAGCGTAGTTGATGCTATGACAAATTCACCCCTCCACTTT.

The chain uses TRBV5-4 and TRBJ2-3, with a tentative D call TRBD1 (6 bases). From germline, CDR1 is SGHNT and CDR2 YYREEE (reference sequence). V was clipped by 4 bases and J by 4 bases, with 7 bases between them. The length of the CDR3 is 12 residues. The CDR3 sequence is CASSTGPDTQYF. CDR3 nucleotide sequence: TGTGCCAGCAGCACAGGGCCAGATACGCAGTATTTT.

This clone has a handful of counts. V is TRBV10-3 and J is TRBJ1-5, with 8 bases lining up with TRBD1. Germline V gene lookup returns CDR1 ENHRY and CDR2 SYGVKD. J gave up 5 bases and V 4 bases, and 4 bases lay outside the gene matches. This CDR3 has 14 amino acids. CDR3 nucleotide sequence: TGTGCCATCAGTGCGACAGGGGCCGATCAGCCCCAGCATTTT. This gives the protein CAISATGADQPQHF.

The J gene is TRBJ1-5, the V gene TRBV19; D gene uncertain. Germline loops: CDR1 LNHDA, CDR2 SQIVND (reference sequence). The CDR3 contains 18 residues. V lost 1 base and J 4 bases, leaving 20 bases between the germline ends. CDR3 sequence: CASSIGTFDGGSNQPQHF. CDR3 in DNA: TGTGCCAGTAGTATAGGGACCTTTGACGGAGGGAGTAATCAGCCCCAGCATTTT.

The chain combines TRBV28 with TRBJ1-4, with TRBD1 as a possible D gene (6 bases). Germline V gene lookup returns CDR1 MDHEN and CDR2 SYDVKM. V was cut by 7 bases and J by 7 bases, with 19 bases left in between. This CDR3 has 15 residues. The CDR3 DNA is TGTGCCAGCATTCGAAGGGGGTGGGTCAGTGAAAAACTGTTTTTT. It codes for CASIRRGWVSEKLFF.

The V gene is TRBV30, the J gene TRBJ2-2; the D is unclear. Germline V gene sequence: CDR1 GTSNPN, CDR2 SVGIG (reference sequence). The CDR3 totals 11 residues. Trimming left V 1 base short and J 6 bases short, with 3 bases between. The CDR3 DNA sequence: TGTGCCTGGAGTGGGCCCGGGGAGCTGTTTTTT. As protein: CAWSGPGELFF.

The rearrangement uses TRBV24-1 and TRBJ2-2, with 7 positions matching TRBD1. V gave up 0 bases and J gave up 4 bases; unmatched junction bases: 4. This CDR3 comprises 16 residues. Germline-derived CDR1 and CDR2 are KGHDR and SFDVKD. As DNA, the CDR3 is TGTGCCACCAGTGATTTGGAGGGACAGAGCACCGGGGAGCTGTTTTTT. Residues: CATSDLEGQSTGELFF.

This clone was found a few times. The rearrangement uses TRBV3-1 (or the pseudogene TRBV3-2) and TRBJ2-1; 14 bases match TRBD2. CDR1 and CDR2 from the germline V gene are LGHDT and YNNKEL (reference sequence). The CDR3 runs to 15 residues. J lost 10 bases, V lost 4 bases, and 6 bases had no gene match. The CDR3 DNA reads as TGTGCCAGCAGCCCCCCGGGACTAGCGGGAGAAGAGCAGTTCTTC. It encodes CASSPPGLAGEEQFF.

This sequence joins TRBV6-5 and TRBJ2-6, with 9 positions matching TRBD1. Germline V CDR1 and CDR2: MNHEY, SVGAGI. The CDR3 covers 16 residues. V trimming: 2 bases; J trimming: 2 bases; junction bases outside the gene matches: 1. The CDR3 bases are TGTGCCAGCAGTTACGGGACAGGGACTGGGGCCAACGTCCTGACTTTC. Translation: CASSYGTGTGANVLTF.

The chain couples TRBV2 to TRBJ2-6; TRBD1 aligns across 10 bases. J was trimmed by 1 base and V by 6 bases; bases with no gene match: 12. CDR3 size: 19 residues. Germline lookup yields CDR1 SNHLY and CDR2 FYNNEI. Here the CDR3 DNA reads TGTGCCAGCAGCGCCAATCGACAGGGGGCGCTGTCTGGGGCCAACGTCCTGACTTTC. Its translation is CASSANRQGALSGANVLTF.

The rearrangement joins TRBV25-1 to TRBJ2-7; the D gene is possibly TRBD1 (5 bases). Trimming stripped 0 bases from V and 6 bases from J, with 18 bases between. The germline CDR1 and CDR2 sequences are MGHDK and SYGVNS. The CDR3 contains 16 residues. In DNA form, the CDR3 reads TGTGCCAGCAGTGAATACCCACAGGTCCCAACCGGCGAGCAGTACTTC. Translated: CASSEYPQVPTGEQYF.